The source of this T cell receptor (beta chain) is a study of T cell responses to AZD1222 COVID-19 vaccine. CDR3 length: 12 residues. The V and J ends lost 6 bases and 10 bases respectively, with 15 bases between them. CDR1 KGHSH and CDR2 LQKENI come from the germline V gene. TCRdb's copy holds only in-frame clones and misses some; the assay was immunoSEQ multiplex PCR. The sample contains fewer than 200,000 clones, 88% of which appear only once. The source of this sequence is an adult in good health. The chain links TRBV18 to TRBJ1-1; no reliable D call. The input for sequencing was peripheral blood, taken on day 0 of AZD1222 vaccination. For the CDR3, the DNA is TGTGCCAGCTCTATGCCAGTAAGCGGAGCTTTCTTT. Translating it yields CASSMPVSGAFF.